This paragraph reports one TCR beta chain. What it binds is unknown. The TCRbeta library was prepared with unique molecular identifiers. TCRdb used MiXCR to reprocess the PCR reads, holding one entry per CDR3 protein. The repertoire holds about 110,000 distinct CDR3 sequences, 23% seen once, with about 11% in the top ten. The data originate from a study of T-cell reconstitution after alpha-beta-depleted transplantation in children. Study outcomes and limitations: The authors attributed T-cell counts and diversity one year after transplant mostly to newly produced T cells. Several hundred expanded graft clones reportedly gave rise to the alpha-beta T cells present about two months after transplant. Day-60 TCRbeta diversity that was high in some patients was derived from surviving recipient T cells and thymic progenitors.

Germline lookup yields CDR1 DFQATT and CDR2 SNEGSKA (reference sequence). The J segment lost 4 bases and the V segment lost 0 bases, leaving 8 bases of the junction unmatched. The CDR3 contains 17 residues. V is TRBV20-1 and J is TRBJ2-2, with 10 bases lining up with TRBD2. The sequence was collected from a male patient between 2 and 9 years old who had a stem cell transplant for chronic granulomatous disease, so the T cells may come from the graft donor. The sample here was PBMCs, mostly from graft donor cells, taken 180 days after TCRalphabeta/CD19-depleted stem cell transplant. CDR3 nucleotide sequence: TGCAGTGCTAGAGACGGGGCCTTAGCGGGGGGCACCGGGGAGCTGTTTTTT. Its translation is CSARDGALAGGTGELFF.